This T cell receptor beta chain was sequenced during a study of regulatory T cells in long-lasting Graves disease. CDR1 is MNHNS, CDR2 SASEGT, per germline. The ends were cut back, 6 bases at V and 6 bases at J, with 9 bases in the middle. The CDR3 extends over 12 amino acids. Building of the TCR beta libraries involved iRepertoire HTBI primers and Arm-PCR of CDR3 regions. A single record per CDR3 protein comes from TCRdb applying MiXCR to the multiplex PCR reads. The data contain hundreds of thousands of distinct CDR3 sequences, 15% to 20% of them seen just once; the ten biggest clones take up roughly 27%. Time point specified: newly diagnosed GD, antithyroid drugs for less than 3 months. Following extraction of RNA from PBMCs, that RNA was used to make the TCR library. This clonotype was counted a few times. These same data were also listed under a study on T cells in Graves' hyperthyroidism and ophthalmopathy. This second study says: Using the HTBI primer set, a first-round RT-PCR was run on the TCR CDR3. Appearing also in blood were most of the thyroid clonotypes expanded above 0.001.

The chain recombines TRBV6-1 with TRBJ1-5; unclear D gene. This material consisted of peripheral blood mononuclear cells (PBMCs), taken at new diagnosis, from a patient treated with antithyroid drugs. This TCR was sampled from a man in his forties or fifties with Graves disease. The CDR3 is CASSRFSQPQHF. The CDR3 DNA sequence: TGTGCCAGCAGCCGGTTCTCTCAGCCCCAGCATTTT.